These 6 T cell receptor beta chains originate from one sample sequenced in a study of OX40 agonist ivuxolimab in advanced cancers. Produced via immunoSEQ multiplex PCR; TCRdb's table is partial and in-frame only. The sample includes some 37,000 clones, 79% of them seen just once. The sequencing here drew on CD4+ or CD8+ T cells sorted from blood, taken in a trial of the OX40 agonist ivuxolimab. Receptor source: an adult with an advanced solid tumor such as melanoma, head and neck, liver or kidney cancer.

The V gene is TRBV21-1, the J gene TRBJ1-6; TRBD1 is the table's D call, not checked against the DNA. TRBV21-1 is termed a pseudogene. The CDR3 has 14 residues. Here the CDR3 reads CASRGTPDNSPLHF. The CDR3 coding sequence is TGTGCCAGCAGAGGGACACCGGATAATTCACCCCTCCACTTT.

The V call is TRBV6-1, the J call TRBJ1-2; maybe TRBD1 (6 bases). Per germline, CDR1 MNHNS and CDR2 SASEGT. The ends were cut back, 5 bases at V and 4 bases at J, with 14 bases in the middle. CDR3 length: 14 amino acids. The CDR3 region has the DNA TGTGCCAGCAGTTTTAAGGACAGCTTCTATGGCTACACCTTC. The encoded protein is CASSFKDSFYGYTF.

The V and J genes are TRBV7-9 and TRBJ1-2; the D is unclear. The CDR3 length is 15 residues. Germline V gene lookup returns CDR1 SEHNR and CDR2 FQNEAQ (reference sequence). Trimming removed 3 bases from V and 2 bases from J, with 13 bases in between. The CDR3 DNA sequence: TGTGCCAGCAGCTTGGAACTCTTTATGAACTATGGCTACACCTTC. This translates into CASSLELFMNYGYTF.

The chain carries TRBV20-1 and TRBJ2-5; maybe TRBD2 (5 bases). Germline V CDR1 and CDR2: DFQATT, SNEGSKA (reference sequence). Trimming removed 3 bases from V and 5 bases from J, with 7 bases in between. This CDR3 contains 11 residues. This CDR3 reads CSARREETQYF. The CDR3 nucleotides are TGCAGTGCTAGGAGGGAGGAGACCCAGTACTTC.

V gene TRBV7-9 combines with J gene TRBJ1-3; D not certain. Between the trimmed V and J ends, which lost 0 bases and 0 bases, there was a span of 6 bases. This CDR3 has 15 amino acids. The germline gives CDR1 SEHNR, CDR2 FQNEAQ (reference sequence). The DNA for the CDR3 is TGTGCCAGCAGCTTAGCCGGCAACTCTGGAAACACCATATATTTT. Protein: CASSLAGNSGNTIYF.

The V call is TRBV30, the J call TRBJ2-2; D unresolved. The germline V and J ends were trimmed by 2 bases and 8 bases, with 6 bases remaining between them. The CDR3 length is 11 residues. Germline V gene lookup returns CDR1 GTSNPN and CDR2 SVGIG (reference sequence). DNA for the CDR3: TGTGCCTGGAGTTGGGGAGGGGAGCTGTTTTTT. Protein sequence: CAWSWGGELFF. Full variable domain (rest looked up from reference TRBV30 and TRBJ2-2): SQTIHQWPATLVQPVGSPLSLECTVEGTSNPNLYWYRQAAGRGLQLLFYSVGIGQISSEVPQNLSASRPQDRQFILSSKKLLLSDSGFYLCAWSWGGELFFGEGSRLTVL.